This T cell receptor beta chain was recorded in a study of T cell repertoires in cytomegalovirus infection (dated by TCRdb to between 2018 and 2021). Some background on the complete study: Alongside well-studied HLA-B-restricted epitopes, the peptide stimulations were aimed at recently identified HLA-C-restricted CMV epitopes, whose presentation resists viral immunomodulation. The HLA type of each donor mattered for the analysis, because public TCR beta signatures pointed to carriage of CMV infection along with the matching HLA type.

In light of the paper, this sample's treatment or condition label describes: in vitro stimulation with specific CMV peptide epitopes to enrich CMV-specific T cells. General conclusions and limits of the study: Carriers of CMV infection plus the relevant HLA type were discriminated by the cumulative frequency of public TCR beta family members in the study cohort and in an independent 352-donor cohort. The ex vivo response was dominated by HLA-C-restricted CMV-specific TCR beta clonotypes, which also provided the single most frequent clonotype in two of eight donors.

Of note for this clonotype: Its antigen remains undetermined. No base quality information exists; no much larger clone differs at one position.

The instrument was an Illumina HiSeq 1500. TCRdb trimmed public reads at Q25 via fastp, called clones via MiXCR and kept in-frame beta chains. Each entry is one CDR3 protein sequence, shown with its most common DNA and genes. This sample gives around 310,000 distinct CDR3 sequences in total; 25% to 35% of them show up just once. In total, the top ten clones hold about 20% of the sample. The origin of this receptor is a human donor in good health (CMV status not recorded). Some clones in this sample may be carry-over from other donors' samples. The sample here was cultured PBMCs, taken from culture after CMV antigen stimulation.

Here the CDR3 is given as CASSIIRFGTGGSNTEAFF. The nucleotides read TGTGCCAGTAGTATCATTCGGTTCGGGACAGGGGGCTCGAACACTGAAGCTTTCTTT. The sequence links TRBV19 to TRBJ1-1, and TRBD1 matches 12 of the central bases. The CDR3 starts with the cysteine, ends with the phenylalanine, and has 19 residues. CDR3 DNA only is kept here, 57 bases in frame from base 1. The germline V gene (reference sequence) supplies CDR1 LNHDA and CDR2 SQIVND. V lost 3 bases and J lost 1 base, and the count of bases not matched to a germline gene is 12.